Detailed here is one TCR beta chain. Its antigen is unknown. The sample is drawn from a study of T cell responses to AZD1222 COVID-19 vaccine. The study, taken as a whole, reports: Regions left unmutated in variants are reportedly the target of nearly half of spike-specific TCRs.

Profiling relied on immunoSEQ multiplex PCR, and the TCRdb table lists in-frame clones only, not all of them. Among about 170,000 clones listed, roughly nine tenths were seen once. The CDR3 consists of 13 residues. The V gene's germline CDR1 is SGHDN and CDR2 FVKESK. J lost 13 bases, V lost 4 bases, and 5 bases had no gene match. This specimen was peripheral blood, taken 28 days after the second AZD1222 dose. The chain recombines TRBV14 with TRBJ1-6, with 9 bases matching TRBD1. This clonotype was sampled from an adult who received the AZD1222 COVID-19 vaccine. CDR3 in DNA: TGTGCCAGCAGCCCGTTCGACAGGGGGCCCCTCCACTTT. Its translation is CASSPFDRGPLHF.